This T cell receptor beta chain was found in a study of response to subunit inactivated influenza vaccine. Whole-study results and caveats: Authors suggested that a seasonal influenza vaccination recruits few new T cells each time.

In the case of this clonotype: Its antigen is not identified.

CDR1 SGHRS and CDR2 YFSETQ come from the germline V gene. The CDR3 is 16 residues long. The V gene lost 3 bases and the J gene lost 9 bases, with 19 bases spanning the gap. One entry per CDR3 protein results from TCRdb running MiXCR on the RT-PCR reads. The sample includes about 500,000 distinct CDR3 sequences, about 17% of them seen just once. The chain is built from TRBV5-1 and TRBJ1-6; TRBD1 is a possible D gene (5 bases). Sequenced here: CD4+ T cells sorted from PBMCs, sampled roughly 24 months after vaccination. This clonotype was obtained from a man aged 45 to 70 who received an inactivated influenza vaccine. DNA for the CDR3: TGCGCCAGCAGCTCGCTCGGGAGGGGAAGTACTTCACCCCTCCACTTT. This translates into CASSSLGRGSTSPLHF.